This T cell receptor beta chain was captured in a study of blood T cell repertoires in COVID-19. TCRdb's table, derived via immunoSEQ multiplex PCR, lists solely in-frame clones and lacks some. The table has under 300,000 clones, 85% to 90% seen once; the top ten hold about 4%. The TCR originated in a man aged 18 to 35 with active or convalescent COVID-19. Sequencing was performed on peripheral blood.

CDR3 nucleotides: TGTGCCAGCAGCTATGGGACAGGGAATGGCTACACCTTC. Protein: CASSYGTGNGYTF. V gene TRBV14 combines with J gene TRBJ1-2, with 9 bases identical to TRBD1. V lost 5 bases to trimming and J lost 6 bases; unmatched junction nucleotides: 4. This CDR3 comprises 13 residues. CDR1 is SGHDN, CDR2 FVKESK, per germline.